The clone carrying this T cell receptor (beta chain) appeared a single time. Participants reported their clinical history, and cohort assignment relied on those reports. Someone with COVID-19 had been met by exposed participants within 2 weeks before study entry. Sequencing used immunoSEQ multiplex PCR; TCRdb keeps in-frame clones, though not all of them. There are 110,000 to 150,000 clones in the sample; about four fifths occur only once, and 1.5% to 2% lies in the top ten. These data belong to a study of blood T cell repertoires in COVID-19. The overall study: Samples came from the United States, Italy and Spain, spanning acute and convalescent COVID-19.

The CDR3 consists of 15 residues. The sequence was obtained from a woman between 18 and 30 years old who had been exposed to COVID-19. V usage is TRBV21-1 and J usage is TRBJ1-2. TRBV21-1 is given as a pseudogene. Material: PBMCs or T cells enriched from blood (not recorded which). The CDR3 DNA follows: TGTGCCAGCAGCAAAGCTCAGGCGGGTAACTATGGCTACACCTTC. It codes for CASSKAQAGNYGYTF.